This T cell receptor beta chain was profiled in a study of T-cell memory formation after mild COVID-19. Study-level points and caveats: Balance between CD4 and CD8 was seen in clones contracting day 15 to 85, and a CD4+ lean was seen in later expanders. Proof of SARS-CoV-2 specificity was absent for the second-wave clones that crested on day 37. Detection of some responders pre-infection suggested pre-existing cross-reactive memory T cells participated.

This clonotype appeared a few times. Its antigen is not known. TCRdb re-called the 5' RACE reads through MiXCR, storing one row per CDR3 protein. The data hold a few hundred thousand distinct CDR3 sequences, with 15% to 20% observed a single time. Trimming cost V 5 bases and J 5 bases, with 10 bases left between them. Germline assignment: CDR1 DFQATT and CDR2 SNEGSKA (reference sequence). This CDR3 contains 12 residues. V usage is TRBV20-1 and J usage is TRBJ2-1; the D gene is possibly TRBD2 (5 bases). The sequence was collected from a man between 18 and 29 years old who had mild COVID-19 (a few samples of this study predate the infection). Cell type and time point are not known. Sequencing was performed on PBMCs or a T cell subset sorted from them (not recorded which). CDR3 nucleotides: TGCAGTGCTGATGGACTCGACAATGAGCAGTTCTTC. This encodes CSADGLDNEQFF.